This TCR beta chain appears in the sequencing data of a study of blood T cell repertoires in COVID-19. Germline V gene sequence: CDR1 LNHDA, CDR2 SQIVND (reference sequence). CDR3 size: 14 residues. The V end was cut by 6 bases, the J end by 0 bases, with 11 bases between. Under the authors' procedure: Amplification from reference gene primers served as the basis for estimated nucleated cell counts. Repertoires were generated with immunoSEQ multiplex PCR, while TCRdb's copy carries only in-frame clones and drops some. That table supplies the V and J calls and clone size; D and trimming were determined from the DNA. The sample lists 310,000 or so clones, around 90% seen once, with 1.5% to 2% in the top ten.

The specimen sequenced was PBMCs or T cells enriched from blood (not recorded which). The rearrangement joins TRBV19 to TRBJ1-1, with TRBD1 as a possible D gene (6 bases). The receptor's source is a woman aged 18-30 years with acute COVID-19. CDR3: CASRQGLMNTEAFF. In DNA form, the CDR3 reads TGTGCCAGTAGGCAGGGGCTCATGAACACTGAAGCTTTCTTT.